Listed below are T cell receptor beta chains from one sample, sequenced in a study of blood T cells in healthy people across ages. TCRdb itself ran the 5' RACE reads through MiXCR, one entry per CDR3 protein. The table lists approximately 800,000 distinct CDR3 sequences, more than 50% of them singletons, with 20% to 30% in the top ten. Specimen: blood. All receptors come from a man aged 35 to 55 in good health. The conserved cysteine and the conserved F or W are not part of the CDR3 here. A D gene is named only where the DNA matches it firmly. Clone size is not always given. Where it is, it says once, few, many or a class for expanded clones.

j_call	d_call	v_call	clone_size	cdr3_length	cdr3_aa
TRBJ2-7	NA	TRBV28	NA	14	ASASGGAPLSYEQY
TRBJ2-3	TRBD2	TRBV7-2	few	14	ASSPYGTSETDTQY
TRBJ1-4	NA	TRBV7-9	NA	13	ASSSARGKNEKPF
TRBJ2-7	NA	TRBV20-1	NA	11	SAGRQRRYEQY
TRBJ1-2	NA	TRBV4-3	few	13	ASSQNPGRGNGYT
TRBJ1-1	TRBD1	TRBV7-2	NA	10	ASSRGTAEAF
TRBJ2-3	TRBD2	TRBV6-6	NA	11	ASLAGEVDTQY
TRBJ1-2	TRBD1	TRBV4-1	few	15	ASSQLFLGTGGKGYT
TRBJ2-1	TRBD2	TRBV28	NA	14	VSSFPGLAVSNEQF
TRBJ1-1	NA	TRBV9	NA	12	ASSPSGPASEAF
TRBJ2-2	TRBD2	TRBV7-2	once	15	ASSLGSGGTLTGELF
TRBJ2-1	NA	TRBV7-3	NA	12	ASSSHAGYNEQF
TRBJ2-7	NA	TRBV29-1	NA	9	SVVQGGEQY
TRBJ2-1	NA	TRBV27	few	12	ASSFARGTDEQF
TRBJ2-7	NA	TRBV28	NA	12	ASSLRQGIAEQY
TRBJ2-7	NA	TRBV21-1	NA	17	ASSKDGPGQGSFCYEQY
TRBJ2-1	NA	TRBV20-1	few	16	SAPAFPGTTTRYNEQF
TRBJ2-1	NA	TRBV20-1	NA	12	SASEWNSYNEQF
TRBJ1-2	NA	TRBV12-3/TRBV12-4	few	12	ASSPVTGLEGYT
TRBJ1-2	NA	TRBV28	NA	13	ASRTGDRANYGYT
TRBJ2-3	NA	TRBV10-3	NA	12	AISRDSNTDTQY
TRBJ2-7	TRBD2	TRBV3-1	NA	11	ASSHGDYYEQY
TRBJ2-5	NA	TRBV27	NA	11	ASSLQGGETQY
TRBJ2-3	TRBD2	TRBV27	NA	13	ADRKKAGEPDTQY
TRBJ2-3	TRBD2	TRBV5-1	NA	13	ASSLEARGEDTQY
TRBJ2-4	TRBD2	TRBV20-1	many	16	SASDSGTAGASKNIQY
TRBJ2-1	NA	TRBV7-2	few	13	ASSLTAGWDNEQF
TRBJ2-5	NA	TRBV5-1	NA	13	ASRETAADRETQY
TRBJ1-1	NA	TRBV5-1	NA	11	ASSLESGTTAF
TRBJ2-7	TRBD1	TRBV9	NA	13	ASSPARQGLYEQY
TRBJ2-3	NA	TRBV3-1	many	14	ASSRNRVRGTDTQY
TRBJ2-3	TRBD2	TRBV12-3/TRBV12-4	NA	15	ASSFPRTSGYADTQY
TRBJ2-1	NA	TRBV7-2	NA	17	ASSFIRSFGRSSYNEQF
TRBJ1-4	NA	TRBV29-1	once	12	SVASGRRDEKLF
TRBJ1-1	NA	TRBV6-1	NA	11	ASSEAPVSEAF
TRBJ1-6	TRBD1	TRBV13	few	13	ASSINRDRNSPLH
TRBJ2-1	TRBD2	TRBV7-3	once	14	ASSKEGLAGNNEQF
TRBJ2-5	NA	TRBV20-1	NA	11	SAREGRQETQY
TRBJ1-5	TRBD1	TRBV20-1	NA	13	SARLHTGGHQPQH
TRBJ2-7	NA	TRBV20-1	NA	10	SARAGMRQQY
TRBJ2-5	TRBD1	TRBV7-6	NA	13	ASSSGQLYQETQY
TRBJ2-1	TRBD2	TRBV2	NA	12	ANRLAGEYNEQF
TRBJ2-5	TRBD1	TRBV29-1	many	11	SVPGTGKETQY
TRBJ1-5	NA	TRBV4-2	once	13	ASSQVRGANQPQH
TRBJ2-7	NA	TRBV6-6	once	12	ASSKPQGSYEQY
TRBJ1-4	NA	TRBV7-3	NA	11	ASIVRVNEKLF
TRBJ2-6	NA	TRBV3-1	NA	16	ASSDRAGPSSGANVLT
TRBJ2-3	NA	TRBV20-1	NA	12	SAEDPVGTDTQY
TRBJ1-2	TRBD1	TRBV6-5	NA	17	ASSYASGTGKGISYGYT
TRBJ1-2	TRBD1	TRBV5-1	NA	12	ASGQGALNYGYT
TRBJ2-7	NA	TRBV12-3/TRBV12-4	NA	12	ASRLTRFSYEQY
TRBJ1-1	NA	TRBV12-5	NA	14	ASGLTLGPSPTEAF
TRBJ2-7	NA	TRBV25-1	few	11	ASSEYNRDGQY
TRBJ2-7	NA	TRBV6-2/TRBV6-3	few	12	ASSATRLTYEQY
TRBJ1-2	NA	TRBV30	few	11	AWSADFNYGYT
TRBJ2-1	TRBD2	TRBV4-2	few	16	ASSLGGLAGGPSYEQF
TRBJ2-3	NA	TRBV29-1	few	11	TILAASTDTQY
TRBJ1-2	NA	TRBV3-1	few	14	ASSQAGRDLNYGYT